Below, 14 T cell receptor beta chains from the same sample are listed, as sequenced in a study of immune evolution from preneoplasia to lung adenocarcinoma. Assay: immunoSEQ multiplex PCR; the TCRdb copy retains only in-frame clones and omits some. The sample holds some 3,700 clones, around 76% seen once. Input material: FFPE minimally invasive lung adenocarcinoma tissue. The receptor set was obtained from a person between 60 and 80 years old with lung adenocarcinoma.

The chain uses TRBV2 and TRBJ2-5; possibly TRBD1 or TRBD2 for D (5 bases each). CDR1 is SNHLY, CDR2 FYNNEI, per germline. V shed 4 bases and J shed 1 base, with 19 bases lying between them. The CDR3 has 17 amino acids. CDR3 in amino acids: CASSGGKGVALQETQYF. DNA for the CDR3: TGTGCCAGCAGTGGAGGGAAAGGGGTAGCACTCCAAGAGACCCAGTACTTC.

V usage is TRBV15 and J usage is TRBJ2-7; D is possibly TRBD2 (5 bases). The CDR3 is 14 residues long. V dropped 5 bases and J dropped 3 bases, with 14 bases sitting between them. CDR1 LNHNV and CDR2 YYDKDF come from the germline V gene (reference sequence). CDR3 sequence: CATSRGGTDYEQYF. The CDR3 region has the DNA TGTGCCACCAGCCGGGGTGGAACAGACTACGAGCAGTACTTC.

This clone was detected only once. The chain has TRBV28 and TRBJ2-5; tentatively, D is TRBD2 (6 bases). Germline CDR1 reads MDHEN; CDR2 reads SYDVKM. V lost 7 bases and J 1 base, leaving 10 bases between the germline ends. The CDR3 runs to 13 residues. The CDR3 sequence: CASTGTAQETQYF. In DNA, the CDR3 is TGTGCCAGCACCGGGACTGCCCAAGAGACCCAGTACTTC.

The chain recombines TRBV5-1 with TRBJ2-3; 9 bases line up with TRBD1. J lost 2 bases, V lost 3 bases, and 16 bases had no gene match. Germline V gene sequence: CDR1 SGHRS, CDR2 YFSETQ. The CDR3 sequence is 19 residues long. The DNA of the CDR3 is TGCGCCAGCAGCTGGGGGACAGGGTTGATAGCGGGCACCACAGATACGCAGTATTTT. The encoded protein is CASSWGTGLIAGTTDTQYF.

This chain links TRBV5-8 with TRBJ2-1; 10 nucleotides align to TRBD2. J gave up 8 bases and V 4 bases, and 9 bases lay outside the gene matches. Germline assignment: CDR1 SGHTS and CDR2 YDEGEE. The CDR3 sequence is 15 residues long. CDR3 sequence (DNA): TGTGCCAGCAGCCTCCTAGCGGGAGTAGGGCATGAGCAGTTCTTC. This encodes CASSLLAGVGHEQFF.

V and J are TRBV10-2 and TRBJ1-5; 7 nucleotides line up with TRBD1. The CDR3 length is 14 residues. Germline V gene lookup returns CDR1 WSHSY and CDR2 SAAADI. V dropped 4 bases and J dropped 4; count of bases not matched to a gene: 4. The CDR3 protein is CASSAGTVNQPQHF. Written as DNA, the CDR3 is TGCGCCAGCAGTGCGGGGACAGTTAATCAGCCCCAGCATTTT.

The CDR3 region has the DNA TGCGCCAGCAGTGAGTTAGTTGGCTACACCTTC. This codes for CASSELVGYTF. The chain combines TRBV10-2 with TRBJ1-2; D not certain. There are 11 residues in the CDR3. The germline gives CDR1 WSHSY, CDR2 SAAADI. The germline V and J ends were trimmed by 1 base and 7 bases, with 4 bases remaining between them.

The V call is TRBV30, the J call TRBJ1-5; D unresolved. The CDR3 is made up of 13 amino acids. CDR1 GTSNPN and CDR2 SVGIG come from the germline V gene (reference sequence). The V gene lost 1 base and the J gene lost 2 bases, with 6 bases spanning the gap. CDR3 region: CAWSGRGNQPQHF. The CDR3 DNA reads as TGTGCCTGGAGTGGAAGGGGCAATCAGCCCCAGCATTTT.

The rearrangement uses TRBV2 and TRBJ2-4; unclear D gene. The CDR3 sequence is 15 residues long. The germline CDR1 and CDR2 sequences are SNHLY and FYNNEI. V gave up 7 bases and J gave up 0 bases, with 13 bases separating them. CDR3 amino acids: CASTDLDPAKNIQYF. The DNA of the CDR3 is TGTGCCAGCACCGACCTAGACCCAGCCAAAAACATTCAGTACTTC.

This clone was detected a few times. CDR3 sequence (DNA): TGTGCCAGCAGCTTGGGAGGGGCCACCCAGTACTTC. This codes for CASSLGGATQYF. V and J are TRBV5-6 and TRBJ2-5, with D tentatively TRBD1 or TRBD2 (5 bases each). V gave up 0 bases and J gave up 8 bases, with 8 bases separating them. Germline loops: CDR1 SGHDT, CDR2 YYEEEE. The CDR3 sequence is 12 residues long. Combining the CDR3 with reference TRBV5-6 and TRBJ2-5 gives the whole variable domain DAGVTQSPTHLIKTRGQQVTLRCSPKSGHDTVSWYQQALGQGPQFIFQYYEEEERQRGNFPDRFSGHQFPNYSSELNVNALLLGDSALYLCASSLGGATQYFGPGTRLLVL.

CDR3 sequence (DNA): TGTGCCAGCAGCCAAGAAGGGACAGGGGGTTATCTTTCTGAAGCTTTCTTT. Amino acid sequence: CASSQEGTGGYLSEAFF. V gene TRBV4-2 combines with J gene TRBJ1-1, with TRBD1 identical over 11 bases. The germline V gene has CDR1 LGHNA and CDR2 YNFKEQ. The CDR3 spans 17 residues. V shed 0 bases, J shed 6 bases, and the junction held 9 bases outside the gene matches.

This clone was seen a few times. This chain uses TRBV5-1 with TRBJ2-3, with D tentatively TRBD2 (5 bases). Trimming shortened V by 4 bases and J by 8 bases, and 14 bases separated the two germline ends. The germline CDR1 and CDR2 sequences are SGHRS and YFSETQ. The length of the CDR3 is 13 residues. CDR3 sequence (DNA): TGCGCCAGCAGCCTAAGTGCCGCGGGTACGCAGTATTTT. It translates to CASSLSAAGTQYF.

This clone has more than one count but fewer than ten. This rearrangement joins TRBV11-2 to TRBJ2-2; D might be TRBD2 (5 bases). This CDR3 is built from 16 residues. V lost 5 bases and J lost 0, with 13 bases in between. Germline V lookup: CDR1 SGHAT, CDR2 FQNNGV. CDR3 nucleotides: TGTGCCAGCAGCCCCTATGTGAGGGCGAACACCGGGGAGCTGTTTTTT. Amino acid sequence: CASSPYVRANTGELFF.

This clone occurred a few times. The chain employs TRBV13 and TRBJ2-7; D possibly corresponds to TRBD2 (5 bases). Germline CDR1 PRHDT, CDR2 FYEKMQ (reference sequence). V was pared by 2 bases and J by 4 bases, with 12 bases between. The CDR3 spans 14 residues. The CDR3 sequence: CASSLRGSRYEQYF. In nucleotides, the CDR3 is TGTGCCAGCAGCTTACGAGGGAGTCGATACGAGCAGTACTTC.